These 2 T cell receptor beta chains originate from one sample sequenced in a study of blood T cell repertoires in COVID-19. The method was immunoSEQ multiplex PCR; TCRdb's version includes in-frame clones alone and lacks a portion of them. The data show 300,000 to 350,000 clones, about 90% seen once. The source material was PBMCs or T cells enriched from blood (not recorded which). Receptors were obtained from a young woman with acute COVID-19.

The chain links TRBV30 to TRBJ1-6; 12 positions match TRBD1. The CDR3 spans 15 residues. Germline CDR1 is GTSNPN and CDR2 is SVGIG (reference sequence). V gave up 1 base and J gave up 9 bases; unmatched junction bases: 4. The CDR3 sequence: CAWSGGTGGGSPLHF. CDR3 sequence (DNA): TGTGCCTGGAGTGGAGGGACAGGGGGCGGTTCACCCCTCCACTTT.

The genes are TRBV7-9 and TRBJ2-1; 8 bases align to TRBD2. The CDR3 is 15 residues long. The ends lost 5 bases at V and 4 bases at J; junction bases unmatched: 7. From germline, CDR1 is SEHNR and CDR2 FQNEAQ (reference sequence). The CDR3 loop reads CASSPPASGYNEQFF. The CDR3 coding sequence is TGTGCCAGCAGCCCCCCCGCTAGCGGGTACAATGAGCAGTTCTTC.